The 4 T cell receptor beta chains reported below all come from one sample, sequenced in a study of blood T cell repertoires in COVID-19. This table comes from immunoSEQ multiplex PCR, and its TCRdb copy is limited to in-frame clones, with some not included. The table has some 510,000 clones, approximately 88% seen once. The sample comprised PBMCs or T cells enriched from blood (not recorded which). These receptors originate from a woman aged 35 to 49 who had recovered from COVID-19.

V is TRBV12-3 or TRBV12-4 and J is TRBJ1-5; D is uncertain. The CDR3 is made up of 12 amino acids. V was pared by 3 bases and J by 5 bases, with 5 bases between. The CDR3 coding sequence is TGTGCCAGCAGTTTTCTGTATCAGCCCCAGCATTTT. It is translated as CASSFLYQPQHF.

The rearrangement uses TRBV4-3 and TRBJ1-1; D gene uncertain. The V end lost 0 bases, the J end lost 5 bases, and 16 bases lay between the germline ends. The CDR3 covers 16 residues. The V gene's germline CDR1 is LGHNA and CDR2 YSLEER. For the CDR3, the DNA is TGCGCCAGCAGCCAAGATTCCCCGCCGGAGGAGACTGAAGCTTTCTTT. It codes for CASSQDSPPEETEAFF.

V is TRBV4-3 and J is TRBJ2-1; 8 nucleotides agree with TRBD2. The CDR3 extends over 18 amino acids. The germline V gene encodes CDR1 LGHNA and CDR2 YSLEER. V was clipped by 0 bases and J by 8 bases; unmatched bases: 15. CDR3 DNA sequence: TGCGCCAGCAGCCAAGATCCCCTTCCGGGAGGGCCTCACGATGAGCAGTTCTTC. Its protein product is CASSQDPLPGGPHDEQFF.

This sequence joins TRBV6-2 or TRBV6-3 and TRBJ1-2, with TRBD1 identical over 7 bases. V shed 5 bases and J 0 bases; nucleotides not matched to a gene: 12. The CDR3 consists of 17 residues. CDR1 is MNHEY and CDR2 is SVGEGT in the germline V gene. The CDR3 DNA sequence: TGTGCCAGCAGTCTGCCGACAGGGCCCCAAGCTAACTATGGCTACACCTTC. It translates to CASSLPTGPQANYGYTF.